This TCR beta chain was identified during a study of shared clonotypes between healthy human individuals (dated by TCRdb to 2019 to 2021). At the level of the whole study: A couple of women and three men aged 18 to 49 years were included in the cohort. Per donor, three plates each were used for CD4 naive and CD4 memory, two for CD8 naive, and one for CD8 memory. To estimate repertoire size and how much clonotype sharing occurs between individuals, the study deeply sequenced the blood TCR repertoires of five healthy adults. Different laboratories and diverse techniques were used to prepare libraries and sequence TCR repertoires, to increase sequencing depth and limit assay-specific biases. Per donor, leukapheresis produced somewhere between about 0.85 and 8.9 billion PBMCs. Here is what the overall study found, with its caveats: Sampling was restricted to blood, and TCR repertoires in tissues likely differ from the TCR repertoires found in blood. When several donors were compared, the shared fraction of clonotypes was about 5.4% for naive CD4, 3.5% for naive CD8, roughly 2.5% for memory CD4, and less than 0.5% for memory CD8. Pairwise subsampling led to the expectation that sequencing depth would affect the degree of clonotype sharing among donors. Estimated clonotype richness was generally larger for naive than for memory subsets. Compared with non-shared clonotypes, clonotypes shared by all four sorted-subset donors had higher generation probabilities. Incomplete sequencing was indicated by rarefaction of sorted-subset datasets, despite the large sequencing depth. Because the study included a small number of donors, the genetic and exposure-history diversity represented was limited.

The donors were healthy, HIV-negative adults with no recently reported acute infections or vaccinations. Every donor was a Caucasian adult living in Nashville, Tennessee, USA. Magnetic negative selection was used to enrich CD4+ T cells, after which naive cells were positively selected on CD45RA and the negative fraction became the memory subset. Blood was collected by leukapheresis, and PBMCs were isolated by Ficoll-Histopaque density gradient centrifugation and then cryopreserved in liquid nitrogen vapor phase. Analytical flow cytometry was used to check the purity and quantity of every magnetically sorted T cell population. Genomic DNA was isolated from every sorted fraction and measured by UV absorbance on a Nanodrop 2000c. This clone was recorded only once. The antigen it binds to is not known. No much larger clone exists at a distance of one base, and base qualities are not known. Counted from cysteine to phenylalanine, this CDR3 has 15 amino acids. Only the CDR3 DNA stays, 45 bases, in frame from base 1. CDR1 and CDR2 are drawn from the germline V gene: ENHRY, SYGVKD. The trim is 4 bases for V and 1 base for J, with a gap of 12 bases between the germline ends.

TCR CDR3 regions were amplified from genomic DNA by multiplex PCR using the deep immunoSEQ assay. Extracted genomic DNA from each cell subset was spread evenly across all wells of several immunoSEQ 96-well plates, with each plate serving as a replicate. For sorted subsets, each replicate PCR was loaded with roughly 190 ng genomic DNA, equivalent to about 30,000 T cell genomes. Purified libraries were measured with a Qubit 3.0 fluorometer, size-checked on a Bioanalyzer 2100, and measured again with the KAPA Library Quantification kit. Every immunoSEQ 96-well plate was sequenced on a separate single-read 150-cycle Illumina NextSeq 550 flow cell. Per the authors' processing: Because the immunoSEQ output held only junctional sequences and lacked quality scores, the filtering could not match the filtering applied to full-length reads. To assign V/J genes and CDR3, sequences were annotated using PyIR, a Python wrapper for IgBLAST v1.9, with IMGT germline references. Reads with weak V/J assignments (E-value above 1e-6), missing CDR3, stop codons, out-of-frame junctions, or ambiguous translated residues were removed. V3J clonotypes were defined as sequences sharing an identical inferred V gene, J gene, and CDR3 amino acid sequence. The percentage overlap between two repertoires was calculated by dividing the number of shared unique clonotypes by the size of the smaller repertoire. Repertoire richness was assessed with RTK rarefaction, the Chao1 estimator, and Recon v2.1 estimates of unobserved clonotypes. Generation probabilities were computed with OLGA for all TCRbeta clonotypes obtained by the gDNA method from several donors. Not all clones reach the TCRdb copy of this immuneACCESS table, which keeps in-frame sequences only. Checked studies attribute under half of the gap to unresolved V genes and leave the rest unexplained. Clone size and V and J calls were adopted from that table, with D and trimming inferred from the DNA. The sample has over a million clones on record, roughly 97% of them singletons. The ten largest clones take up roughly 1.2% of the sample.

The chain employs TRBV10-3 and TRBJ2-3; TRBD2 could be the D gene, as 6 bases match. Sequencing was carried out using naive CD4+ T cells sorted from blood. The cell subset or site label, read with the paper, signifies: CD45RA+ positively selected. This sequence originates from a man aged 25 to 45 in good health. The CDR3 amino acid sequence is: CAISGAGGGTDTQYF. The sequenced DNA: TGTGCCATCAGTGGAGCCGGAGGGGGCACAGATACGCAGTATTTT.